This record covers a single T cell receptor beta chain. The data were obtained in a study of blood T cell repertoires in COVID-19. Study at large: The analysed material was cDNA or gDNA that came from T cells, B-cell-depleted T cells, or PBMCs.

The cohort comprised adults aged 18 to 89 years residing in under 30 US areas. Donors in Cohort 3 who had recovered were those with two negative PCRs, healthcare professional clearance, or resolution of their symptoms. The CDR3 extends over 16 amino acids. Germline V gene data show CDR1 as MNHEY and CDR2 as SVGAGI. V lost 0 bases to trimming and J lost 2 bases; unmatched junction nucleotides: 7. Original processing methods: How many nucleated cells were present was estimated from reference gene primer amplification. Only in-frame clones appear in the TCRdb table, and some are missing; sequencing was by immunoSEQ multiplex PCR. V and J calls plus clone size are reproduced from that table; the DNA served to infer D and trimming. The profile shows some 350,000 clones, over 75% of them singletons.

The sequenced material came from PBMCs or T cells enriched from blood (not recorded which). The TCR comes from a woman aged 25 to 39 who had recovered from COVID-19. The V gene is TRBV6-5, the J gene TRBJ2-7; TRBD2 matches at 7 bases. The CDR3 here is CASSYSKAGVTYEQYF. As DNA, the CDR3 is TGTGCCAGCAGTTACTCGAAGGCGGGAGTGACCTACGAGCAGTACTTC.